This TCR beta chain is drawn from a study of brain T cells in children with intractable seizures. Here immunoSEQ multiplex PCR was the method, and the copy in TCRdb shows in-frame clones only, minus some. The sample carries 80,000 or so clones, 90% to 95% recorded once. V lost 3 bases to trimming and J lost 0 bases, with 6 bases between them. The CDR3 consists of 14 residues. Germline V gives CDR1 SEHNR, CDR2 FQNEAQ (reference sequence). This clone was seen a handful of times. The origin of this receptor is a girl aged 2-10 years with Rasmussen encephalitis and intractable seizures. This chain connects TRBV7-9 to TRBJ1-5, with D unclear. The specimen was peripheral blood, collected at surgery. The CDR3 DNA follows: TGTGCCAGCAGCTTTGGCGATAGCAATCAGCCCCAGCATTTT. Protein: CASSFGDSNQPQHF.